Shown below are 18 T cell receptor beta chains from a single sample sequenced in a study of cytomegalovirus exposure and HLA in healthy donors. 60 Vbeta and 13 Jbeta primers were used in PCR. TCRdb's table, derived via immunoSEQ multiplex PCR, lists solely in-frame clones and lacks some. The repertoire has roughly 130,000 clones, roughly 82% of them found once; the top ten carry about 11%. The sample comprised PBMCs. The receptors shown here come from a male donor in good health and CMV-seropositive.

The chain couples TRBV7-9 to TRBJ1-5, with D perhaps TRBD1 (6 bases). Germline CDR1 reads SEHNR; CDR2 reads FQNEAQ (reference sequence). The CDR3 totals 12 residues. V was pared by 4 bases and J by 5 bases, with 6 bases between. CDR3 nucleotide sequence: TGTGCCAGCAGCTACAGGGATCAGCCCCAGCATTTT. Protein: CASSYRDQPQHF. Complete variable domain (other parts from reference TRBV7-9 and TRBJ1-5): DTGVSQNPRHKITKRGQNVTFRCDPISEHNRLYWYRQTLGQGPEFLTYFQNEAQLEKSRLLSDRFSAERPKGSFSTLEIQRTEQGDSAMYLCASSYRDQPQHFGDGTRLSIL.

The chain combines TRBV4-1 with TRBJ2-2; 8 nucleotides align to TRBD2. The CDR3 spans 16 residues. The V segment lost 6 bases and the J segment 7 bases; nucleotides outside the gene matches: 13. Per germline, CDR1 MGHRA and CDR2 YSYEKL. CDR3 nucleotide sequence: TGCGCCAGCAGGCTCTCGGGGCGGGAGGCCAACGGGGAGCTGTTTTTT. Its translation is CASRLSGREANGELFF.

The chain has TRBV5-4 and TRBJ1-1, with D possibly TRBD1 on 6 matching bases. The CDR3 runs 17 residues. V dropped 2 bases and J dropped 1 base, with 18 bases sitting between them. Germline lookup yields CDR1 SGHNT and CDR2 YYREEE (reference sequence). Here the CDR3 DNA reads TGTGCCAGCAGCTTCGGGGAATGGGACACTTCGAACACTGAAGCTTTCTTT. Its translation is CASSFGEWDTSNTEAFF.

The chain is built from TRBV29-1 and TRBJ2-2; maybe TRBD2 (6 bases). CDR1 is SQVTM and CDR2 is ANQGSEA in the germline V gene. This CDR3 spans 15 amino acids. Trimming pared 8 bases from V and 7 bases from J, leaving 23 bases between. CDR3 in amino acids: CSYGRRRARVGELFF. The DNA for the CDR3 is TGCAGCTATGGGCGTAGGAGGGCTAGGGTCGGGGAGCTGTTTTTT.

The CDR3 coding sequence is TGTGCCAGCAGCGCATCTAGCGGGAGGGCTGAGCAGTTCTTC. Amino acid sequence: CASSASSGRAEQFF. The chain carries TRBV4-2 and TRBJ2-1, with 12 nucleotides matching TRBD2. This CDR3 comprises 14 residues. Germline lookup yields CDR1 LGHNA and CDR2 YNFKEQ. V shed 5 bases and J 9 bases; nucleotides not matched to a gene: 5.

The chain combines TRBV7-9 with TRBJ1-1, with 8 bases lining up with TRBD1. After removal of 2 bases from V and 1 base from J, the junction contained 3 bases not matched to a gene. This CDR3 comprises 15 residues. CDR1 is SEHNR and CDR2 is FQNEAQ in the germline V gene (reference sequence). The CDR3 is CASSLTTGGNTEAFF. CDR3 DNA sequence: TGTGCCAGCAGCTTAACTACAGGGGGGAACACTGAAGCTTTCTTT. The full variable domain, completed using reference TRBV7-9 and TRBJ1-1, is DTGVSQNPRHKITKRGQNVTFRCDPISEHNRLYWYRQTLGQGPEFLTYFQNEAQLEKSRLLSDRFSAERPKGSFSTLEIQRTEQGDSAMYLCASSLTTGGNTEAFFGQGTRLTVV.

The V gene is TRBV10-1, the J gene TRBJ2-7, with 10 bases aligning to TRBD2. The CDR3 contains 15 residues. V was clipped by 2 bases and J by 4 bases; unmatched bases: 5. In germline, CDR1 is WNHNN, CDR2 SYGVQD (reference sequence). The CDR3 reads CASSEPSGSLYEQYF. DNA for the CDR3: TGCGCCAGCAGTGAGCCTAGCGGGAGCCTGTACGAGCAGTACTTC.

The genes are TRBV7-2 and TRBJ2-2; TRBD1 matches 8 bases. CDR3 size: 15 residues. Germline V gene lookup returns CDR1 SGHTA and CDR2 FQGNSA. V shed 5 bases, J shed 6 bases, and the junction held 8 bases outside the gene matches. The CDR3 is CASSLGQGRAGELFF. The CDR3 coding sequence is TGTGCCAGCAGCCTCGGACAGGGCCGAGCCGGGGAGCTGTTTTTT.

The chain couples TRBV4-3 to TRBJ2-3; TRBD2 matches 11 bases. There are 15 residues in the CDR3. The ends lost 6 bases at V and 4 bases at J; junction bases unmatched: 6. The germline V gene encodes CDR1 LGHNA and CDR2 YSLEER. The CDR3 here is CASSSLAGAADTQYF. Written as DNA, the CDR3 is TGCGCCAGCAGTTCACTAGCGGGAGCCGCAGATACGCAGTATTTT.

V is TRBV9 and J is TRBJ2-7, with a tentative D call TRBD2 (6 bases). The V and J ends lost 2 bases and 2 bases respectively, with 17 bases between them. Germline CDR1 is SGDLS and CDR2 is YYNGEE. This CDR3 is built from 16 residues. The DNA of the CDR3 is TGTGCCAGCAGCGTGGCCCGCTCTAGCGAAGCCTACGAGCAGTACTTC. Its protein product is CASSVARSSEAYEQYF.

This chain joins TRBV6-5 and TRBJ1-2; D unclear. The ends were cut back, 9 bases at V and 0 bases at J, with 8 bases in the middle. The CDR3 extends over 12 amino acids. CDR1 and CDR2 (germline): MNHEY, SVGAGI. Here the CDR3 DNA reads TGTGCCAGTAAGAAGCCTAACTATGGCTACACCTTC. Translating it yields CASKKPNYGYTF.

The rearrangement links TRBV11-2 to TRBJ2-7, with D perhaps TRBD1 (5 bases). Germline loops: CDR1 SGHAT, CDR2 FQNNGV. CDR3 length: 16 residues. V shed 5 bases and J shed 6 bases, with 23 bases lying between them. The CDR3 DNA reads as TGTGCCAGCAGCGACCCCCAACAGGTCTTTCGGTCCGAGCAGTACTTC. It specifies CASSDPQQVFRSEQYF.

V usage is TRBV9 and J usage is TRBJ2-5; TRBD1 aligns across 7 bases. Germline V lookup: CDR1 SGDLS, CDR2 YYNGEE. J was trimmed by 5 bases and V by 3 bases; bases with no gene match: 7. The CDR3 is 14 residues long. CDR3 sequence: CASSAKGGRETQYF. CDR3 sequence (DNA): TGTGCCAGCAGCGCTAAAGGGGGCCGGGAGACCCAGTACTTC.

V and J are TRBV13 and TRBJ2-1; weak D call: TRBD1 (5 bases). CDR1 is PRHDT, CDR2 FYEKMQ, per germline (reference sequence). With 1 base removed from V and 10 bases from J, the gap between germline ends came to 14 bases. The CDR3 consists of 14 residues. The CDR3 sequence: CASSLDGSNREQFF. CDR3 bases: TGTGCCAGCAGCTTAGACGGAAGCAACAGGGAGCAGTTCTTC.

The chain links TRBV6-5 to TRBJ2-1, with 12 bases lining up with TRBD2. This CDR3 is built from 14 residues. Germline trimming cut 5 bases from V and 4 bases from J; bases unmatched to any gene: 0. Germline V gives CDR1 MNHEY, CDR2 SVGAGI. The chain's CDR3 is CASSLAGGYNEQFF. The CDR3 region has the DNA TGTGCCAGCAGTCTAGCGGGAGGGTACAATGAGCAGTTCTTC.

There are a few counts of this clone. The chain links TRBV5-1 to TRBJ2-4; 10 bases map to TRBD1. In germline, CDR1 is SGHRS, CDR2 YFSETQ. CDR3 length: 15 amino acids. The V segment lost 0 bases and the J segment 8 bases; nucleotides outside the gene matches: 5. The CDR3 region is CASSLEGQGKDIQYF. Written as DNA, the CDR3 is TGCGCCAGCAGCTTGGAGGGACAGGGGAAGGACATTCAGTACTTC.

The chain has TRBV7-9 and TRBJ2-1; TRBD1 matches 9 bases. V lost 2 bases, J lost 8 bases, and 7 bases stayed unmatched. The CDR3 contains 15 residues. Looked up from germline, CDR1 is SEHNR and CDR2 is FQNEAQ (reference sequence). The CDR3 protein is CASSLPGQGGYEQFF. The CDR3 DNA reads TGTGCCAGCAGCTTACCGGGACAGGGAGGCTATGAGCAGTTCTTC.

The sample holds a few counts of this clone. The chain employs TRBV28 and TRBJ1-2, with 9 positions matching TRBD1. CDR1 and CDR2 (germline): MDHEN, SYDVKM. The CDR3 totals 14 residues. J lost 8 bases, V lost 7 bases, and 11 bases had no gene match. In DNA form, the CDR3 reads TGTGCCAGCATCCTGGACAGGGGTTTAAGGGGCTACACCTTC. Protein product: CASILDRGLRGYTF.